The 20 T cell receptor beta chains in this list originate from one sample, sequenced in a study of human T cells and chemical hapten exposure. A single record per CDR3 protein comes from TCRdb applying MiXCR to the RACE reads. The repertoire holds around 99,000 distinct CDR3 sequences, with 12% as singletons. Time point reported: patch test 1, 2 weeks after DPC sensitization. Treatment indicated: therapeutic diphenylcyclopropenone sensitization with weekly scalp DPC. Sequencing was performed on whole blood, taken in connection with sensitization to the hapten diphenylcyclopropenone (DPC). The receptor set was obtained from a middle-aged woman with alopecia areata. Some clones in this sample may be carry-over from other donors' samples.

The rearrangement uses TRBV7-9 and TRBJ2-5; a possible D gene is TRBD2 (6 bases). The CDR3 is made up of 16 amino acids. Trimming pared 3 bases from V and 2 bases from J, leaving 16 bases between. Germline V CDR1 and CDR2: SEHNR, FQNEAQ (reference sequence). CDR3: CASSLMGRTPQETQYF. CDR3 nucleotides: TGTGCCAGCAGCTTGATGGGGAGGACCCCTCAAGAGACCCAGTACTTC.

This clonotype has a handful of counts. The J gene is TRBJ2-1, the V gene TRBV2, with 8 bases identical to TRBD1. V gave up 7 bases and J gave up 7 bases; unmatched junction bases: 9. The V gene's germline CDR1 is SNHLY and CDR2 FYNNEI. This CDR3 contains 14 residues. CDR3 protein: CASIARGRENEQFF. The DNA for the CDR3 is TGTGCCAGCATTGCCAGGGGGCGCGAAAATGAGCAGTTCTTC.

The CDR3 here is CASSIRGSGRNEQFF. The CDR3 nucleotides read TGTGCCAGCAGCATACGCGGTAGCGGGAGGAATGAGCAGTTCTTC. This rearrangement joins TRBV3-1 to TRBJ2-1, with TRBD2 identical over 10 bases. The CDR3 runs 15 residues. With 5 bases clipped from V and 7 bases from J, the junction kept 8 bases outside the gene matches. Germline V gene data show CDR1 as LGHDT and CDR2 as YNNKEL (reference sequence).

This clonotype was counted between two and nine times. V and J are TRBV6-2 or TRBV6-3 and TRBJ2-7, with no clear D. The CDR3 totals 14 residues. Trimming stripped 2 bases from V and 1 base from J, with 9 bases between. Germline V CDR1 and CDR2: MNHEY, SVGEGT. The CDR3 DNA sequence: TGTGCCAGCAGTTACGAGTACCGATCCTACGAGCAGTACTTC. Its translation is CASSYEYRSYEQYF.

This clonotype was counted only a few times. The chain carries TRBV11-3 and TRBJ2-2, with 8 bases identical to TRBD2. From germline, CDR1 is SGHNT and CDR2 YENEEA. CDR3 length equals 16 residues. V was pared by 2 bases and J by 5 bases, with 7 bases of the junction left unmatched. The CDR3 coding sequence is TGTGCCAGCAGCTTACCCGGGACTAGTGAAACCGGGGAGCTGTTTTTT. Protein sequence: CASSLPGTSETGELFF.

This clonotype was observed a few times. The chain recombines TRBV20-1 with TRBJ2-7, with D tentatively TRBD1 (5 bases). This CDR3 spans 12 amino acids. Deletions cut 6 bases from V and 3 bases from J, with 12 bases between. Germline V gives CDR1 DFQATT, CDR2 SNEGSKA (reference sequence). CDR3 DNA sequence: TGCAGTGCCGTTTCGGACAACTACGAGCAGTACTTC. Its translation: CSAVSDNYEQYF.

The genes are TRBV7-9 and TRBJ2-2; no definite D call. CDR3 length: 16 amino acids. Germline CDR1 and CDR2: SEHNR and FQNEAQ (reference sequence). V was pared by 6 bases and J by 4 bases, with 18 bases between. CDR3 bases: TGTGCCAGCAGGTGGCCGGAGCCCCCCTCCACCGGGGAGCTGTTTTTT. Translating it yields CASRWPEPPSTGELFF. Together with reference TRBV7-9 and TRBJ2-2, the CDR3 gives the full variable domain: DTGVSQNPRHKITKRGQNVTFRCDPISEHNRLYWYRQTLGQGPEFLTYFQNEAQLEKSRLLSDRFSAERPKGSFSTLEIQRTEQGDSAMYLCASRWPEPPSTGELFFGEGSRLTVL.

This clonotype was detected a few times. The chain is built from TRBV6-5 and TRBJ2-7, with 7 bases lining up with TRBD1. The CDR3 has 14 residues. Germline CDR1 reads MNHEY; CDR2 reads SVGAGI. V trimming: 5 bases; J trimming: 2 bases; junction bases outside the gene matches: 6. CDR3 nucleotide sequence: TGTGCCAGCAGTGCCCGGGACAGTACCTACGAGCAGTACTTC. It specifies CASSARDSTYEQYF.

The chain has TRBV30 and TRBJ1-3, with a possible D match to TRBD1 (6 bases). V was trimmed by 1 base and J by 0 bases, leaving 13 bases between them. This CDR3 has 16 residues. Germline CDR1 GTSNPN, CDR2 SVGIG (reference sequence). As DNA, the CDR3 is TGTGCCTGGAGTGGGGGGCCCGGCCTCTCTGGAAACACCATATATTTT. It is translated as CAWSGGPGLSGNTIYF.

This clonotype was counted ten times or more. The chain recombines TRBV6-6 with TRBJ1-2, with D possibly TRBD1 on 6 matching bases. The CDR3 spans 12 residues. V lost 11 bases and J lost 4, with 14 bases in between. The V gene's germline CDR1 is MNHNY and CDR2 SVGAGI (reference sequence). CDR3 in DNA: TGTGCCCTCCTCGGGGGCTCCTATGGCTACACCTTC. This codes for CALLGGSYGYTF.

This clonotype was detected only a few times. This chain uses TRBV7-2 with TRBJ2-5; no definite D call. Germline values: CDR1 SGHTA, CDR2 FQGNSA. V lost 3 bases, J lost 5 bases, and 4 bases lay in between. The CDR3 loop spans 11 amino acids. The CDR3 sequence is CASSFDETQYF. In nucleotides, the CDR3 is TGTGCCAGCAGCTTCGACGAGACCCAGTACTTC.

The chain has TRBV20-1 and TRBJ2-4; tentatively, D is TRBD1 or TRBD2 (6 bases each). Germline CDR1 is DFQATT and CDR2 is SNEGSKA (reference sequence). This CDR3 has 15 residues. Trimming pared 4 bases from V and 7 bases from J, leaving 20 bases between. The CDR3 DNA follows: TGCAGTGCTACAACCTTACAGGGAGGTTGGAACATTCAGTACTTC. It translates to CSATTLQGGWNIQYF.

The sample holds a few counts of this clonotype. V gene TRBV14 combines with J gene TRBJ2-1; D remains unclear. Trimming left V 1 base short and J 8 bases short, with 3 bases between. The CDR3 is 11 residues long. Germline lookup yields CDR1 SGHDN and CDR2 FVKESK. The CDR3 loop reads CASSQAYEQFF. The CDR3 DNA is TGTGCCAGCAGCCAAGCGTATGAGCAGTTCTTC. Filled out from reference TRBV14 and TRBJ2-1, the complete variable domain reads EAGVTQFPSHSVIEKGQTVTLRCDPISGHDNLYWYRRVMGKEIKFLLHFVKESKQDESGMPNNRFLAERTGGTYSTLKVQPAELEDSGVYFCASSQAYEQFFGPGTRLTVL.

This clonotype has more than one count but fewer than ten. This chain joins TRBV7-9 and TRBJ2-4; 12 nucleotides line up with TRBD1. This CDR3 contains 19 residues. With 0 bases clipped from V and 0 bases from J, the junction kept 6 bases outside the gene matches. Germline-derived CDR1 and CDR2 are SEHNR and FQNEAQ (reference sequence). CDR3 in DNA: TGTGCCAGCAGCTTAGCCGGGACAGGGGGCGGCCTAGCCAAAAACATTCAGTACTTC. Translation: CASSLAGTGGGLAKNIQYF. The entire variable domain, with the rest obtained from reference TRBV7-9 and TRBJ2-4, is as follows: DTGVSQNPRHKITKRGQNVTFRCDPISEHNRLYWYRQTLGQGPEFLTYFQNEAQLEKSRLLSDRFSAERPKGSFSTLEIQRTEQGDSAMYLCASSLAGTGGGLAKNIQYFGAGTRLSVL.

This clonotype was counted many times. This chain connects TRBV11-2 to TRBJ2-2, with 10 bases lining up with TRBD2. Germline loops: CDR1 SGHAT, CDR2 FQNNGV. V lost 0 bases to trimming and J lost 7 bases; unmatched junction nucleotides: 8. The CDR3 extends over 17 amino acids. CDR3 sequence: CASSLDSLAGAVGELFF. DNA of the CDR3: TGTGCCAGCAGCTTAGATAGCCTAGCGGGAGCGGTCGGGGAGCTGTTTTTT.

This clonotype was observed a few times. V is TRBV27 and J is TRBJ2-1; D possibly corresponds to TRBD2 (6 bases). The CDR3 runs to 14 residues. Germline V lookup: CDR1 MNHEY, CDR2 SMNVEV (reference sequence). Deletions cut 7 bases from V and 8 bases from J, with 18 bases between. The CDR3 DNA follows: TGTGCCAGCACCCGTAGCGGCCCGTATGATGAGCAGTTCTTC. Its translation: CASTRSGPYDEQFF.

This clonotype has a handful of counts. The CDR3 nucleotides read TGCAGTGCTAGAGATCCCGGACGCCCCGTGGATGGCTACACCTTC. Amino acid sequence: CSARDPGRPVDGYTF. The V and J genes are TRBV20-1 and TRBJ1-2; no clear D. Germline loops: CDR1 DFQATT, CDR2 SNEGSKA (reference sequence). Trimming pared 0 bases from V and 6 bases from J, leaving 17 bases between. The CDR3 consists of 15 residues.

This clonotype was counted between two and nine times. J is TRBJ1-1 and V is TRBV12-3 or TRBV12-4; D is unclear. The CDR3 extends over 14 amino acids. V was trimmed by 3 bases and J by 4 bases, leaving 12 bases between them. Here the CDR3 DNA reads TGTGCCAGCAGTTTGGAGCTGATTTCCACTGAAGCTTTCTTT. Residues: CASSLELISTEAFF.

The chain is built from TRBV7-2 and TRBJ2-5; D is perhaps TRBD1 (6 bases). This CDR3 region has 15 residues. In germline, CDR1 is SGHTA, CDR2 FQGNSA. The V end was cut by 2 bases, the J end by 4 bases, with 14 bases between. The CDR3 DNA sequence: TGTGCCAGCAGCTTAAATGCTCAGGGGACAGAGACCCAGTACTTC. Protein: CASSLNAQGTETQYF. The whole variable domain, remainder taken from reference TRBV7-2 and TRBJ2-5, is GAGVSQSPSNKVTEKGKDVELRCDPISGHTALYWYRQSLGQGLEFLIYFQGNSAPDKSGLPSDRFSAERTGGSVSTLTIQRTQQEDSAVYLCASSLNAQGTETQYFGPGTRLLVL.

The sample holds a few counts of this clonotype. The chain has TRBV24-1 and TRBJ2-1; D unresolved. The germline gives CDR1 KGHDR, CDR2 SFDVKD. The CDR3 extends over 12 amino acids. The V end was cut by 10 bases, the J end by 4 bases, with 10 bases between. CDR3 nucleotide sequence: TGTGCCACGCAGAATGCATACAATGAGCAGTTCTTC. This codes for CATQNAYNEQFF.